A selection of T cell receptor beta chains follows, all from one sample in a study of cytomegalovirus exposure and HLA in healthy donors. TCRdb keeps only in-frame clones here, not all; method: immunoSEQ multiplex PCR. The table has around 74,000 clones, around 81% seen once. What was sequenced was PBMCs. All receptors derive from a man aged 25 to 40 in good health and CMV-seronegative. Each CDR3 is given with its conserved first and last residue. The D gene is left open where the match is weak. Only part of the rows carry a size: once, few, many, or a class if the clone is expanded.

D gene,clone size,V gene,J gene,CDR3 DNA,CDR3 protein
TRBD1,few,TRBV2,TRBJ2-5,TGTGCCAGCAATTATATGACAGGGGCGGGAGAGACCCAGTACTTC,CASNYMTGAGETQYF
TRBD1,.,TRBV5-1,TRBJ2-7,TGCGCCAGCAGCTTTCCGGGACAGACCTACGAGCAGTACTTC,CASSFPGQTYEQYF
.,.,TRBV13,TRBJ2-2,TGTGCCAGCAGCTTAGCTCGGCAGGGTCCCGGGGAGCTGTTTTTT,CASSLARQGPGELFF
TRBD2,.,TRBV28,TRBJ2-3,TGTGCCAGCAGTCCAGCCGGGACTATTTCTGCCACAGATACGCAGTATTTT,CASSPAGTISATDTQYF
.,.,TRBV19,TRBJ1-5,TGTGCCAGTAGTACCAAACAGGGAGGGGGGGCTCAGCCCCAGCATTTT,CASSTKQGGGAQPQHF
TRBD1,.,TRBV6-6,TRBJ1-2,TGTGCCAGCAGTTACGTGACAGGGGCGGGCTATGGCTACACCTTC,CASSYVTGAGYGYTF
TRBD2,.,TRBV7-3,TRBJ2-2,TGTGCCAGCAGCTTCGGGAGGGCCGGGGAGCTGTTTTTT,CASSFGRAGELFF
TRBD1,.,TRBV6-5,TRBJ1-1,TGTGCCAGCAACCCGGGACAGGGGGGTGAAGCTTTCTTT,CASNPGQGGEAFF
.,once,TRBV10-3,TRBJ2-3,TGTGCCATCAGTGAAGGGGGGGGTGCGGATACGCAGTATTTT,CAISEGGGADTQYF
.,.,TRBV11-2,TRBJ1-1,TGTGCCAGCAGCTCCCCCTCTACGACTGAAGCTTTCTTT,CASSSPSTTEAFF
.,once,TRBV7-3,TRBJ2-1,TGTGCCAGCAGCTTTCTCGGGGGTAATGAGCAGTTCTTC,CASSFLGGNEQFF
TRBD2,.,TRBV11-3,TRBJ2-1,TGTGCCAGCAGCCGCCCCCCGGGACTAGCGGGGCTCATATACAATGAGCAGTTCTTC,CASSRPPGLAGLIYNEQFF
TRBD1,once,TRBV27,TRBJ1-2,TGTGCCAGCAGTCTACAGGGGTATGGCTACACCTTC,CASSLQGYGYTF
.,.,TRBV29-1,TRBJ1-2,TGCAGCGTTGAATTCAGTTTTTATGGCTACACCTTC,CSVEFSFYGYTF
TRBD2,.,TRBV27,TRBJ2-3,TGTGCCACCTCAGGCCTCCGGGAGGCTGGCACAGATACGCAGTATTTT,CATSGLREAGTDTQYF
TRBD1,.,TRBV6-1,TRBJ1-5,TGTGCCAGCATGAGGGGGACAGGGCAACAGCCCCAGCATTTT,CASMRGTGQQPQHF
.,.,TRBV5-1,TRBJ2-1,TGCGCCAGCAGCTTGGACAGGCCAATTGAGCAGTTCTTC,CASSLDRPIEQFF
TRBD1,.,TRBV4-3,TRBJ1-1,TGCGCCAGCAGCCAAGATACGGGACAGGGAGTTGTGTCTTTTACTGAAGCTTTCTTT,CASSQDTGQGVVSFTEAFF
TRBD1,.,TRBV28,TRBJ1-6,TGTGCCAGCAGTTTAATATTCTACAGGGGATCGCAAACGAATTCACCCCTCCACTTT,CASSLIFYRGSQTNSPLHF
.,.,TRBV10-3,TRBJ1-5,TGTGCCATCAGAGACGGACAGCCCCTTTCGCCCCAGCATTTT,CAIRDGQPLSPQHF
TRBD1,few,TRBV7-2,TRBJ1-2,TGTGCCAGCAGCCCCCAGGGGACAGGGGGTGGCTACACCTTC,CASSPQGTGGGYTF
TRBD1,.,TRBV9,TRBJ1-2,TGTGCCAGCAGCGTCTTCCGGGACAGGGCGGACTCCTTCTATGGCTACACCTTC,CASSVFRDRADSFYGYTF
.,few,TRBV5-5,TRBJ2-7,TGTGCCAGCAGCTTGGGAGGGTTAACCTACGAGCAGTACTTC,CASSLGGLTYEQYF
.,many,TRBV9,TRBJ1-2,TGTGCCAGCAGCACGAGAGGCAGCAATAACTATGGCTACACCTTC,CASSTRGSNNYGYTF
.,.,TRBV14,TRBJ1-6,TGTGCCAGCAGCCTATTACTAGGGAGCTCCTATAATTCACCCCTCCACTTT,CASSLLLGSSYNSPLHF
.,.,TRBV7-6,TRBJ1-1,TGTGCCAGCAGTCCGTCCCCAGGGAACACTGAAGCTTTCTTT,CASSPSPGNTEAFF
TRBD2,.,TRBV30,TRBJ2-5,TGTGCCTGGTCTAGCGGGAGTGGAGAGACCCAGTACTTC,CAWSSGSGETQYF
.,.,TRBV28,TRBJ2-5,TGTGCCGCTTCGGCGGGGCCGAAAGAGACCCAGTACTTC,CAASAGPKETQYF